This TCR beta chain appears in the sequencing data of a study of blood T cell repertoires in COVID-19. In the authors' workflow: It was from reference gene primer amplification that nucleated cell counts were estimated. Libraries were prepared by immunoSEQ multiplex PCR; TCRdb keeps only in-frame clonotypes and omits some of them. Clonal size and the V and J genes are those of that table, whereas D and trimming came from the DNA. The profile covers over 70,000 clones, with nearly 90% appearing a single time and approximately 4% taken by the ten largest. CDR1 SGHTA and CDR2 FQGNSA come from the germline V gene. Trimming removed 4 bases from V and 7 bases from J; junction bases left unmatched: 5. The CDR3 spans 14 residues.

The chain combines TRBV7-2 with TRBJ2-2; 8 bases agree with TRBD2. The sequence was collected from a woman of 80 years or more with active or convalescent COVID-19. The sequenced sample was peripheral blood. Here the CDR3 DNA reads TGTGCCAGCAGCTCTATAGCGGGATTCGGGGAGCTGTTTTTT. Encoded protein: CASSSIAGFGELFF.